This T cell receptor (beta chain) was recovered during a study of T cell repertoires in cytomegalovirus infection (dated by TCRdb to between 2017 and 2020). For the study in its entirety: Peptide stimulations targeted recently identified HLA-C-restricted CMV epitopes, whose presentation resists viral immunomodulation, together with well-studied HLA-B-restricted epitopes. Donor HLA type was relevant to the analysis, because carriage of CMV infection together with the matching HLA type was indicated by public TCR beta signatures.

Sequencing instrument: Illumina HiSeq 1500. Using fastp trimming at Q25 and MiXCR clonotype assembly, TCRdb reanalyzed the public sequencing data and kept in-frame beta chains. One record per CDR3 amino acid sequence lists the most common genes and DNA. Here the sample has 100,000 or so distinct CDR3 sequences; roughly 39% occur a single time. The ten largest make up just under 75% of the sample. According to the study, the label for this sample's treatment or condition signals: in vitro stimulation with specific CMV peptide epitopes to enrich CMV-specific T cells. About this clonotype itself: Its antigen is unknown. No much larger clone is present one base from it, and per-base qualities are unavailable.

Summary of the overall study and its limitations: In the ex vivo response, HLA-C-restricted CMV-specific TCR beta clonotypes were dominant, and in two of eight donors the single most frequent clonotype came from this HLA-C-restricted group. Carriers of CMV infection plus the relevant HLA type were discriminated by the cumulative frequency of public TCR beta family members in the study cohort and in an independent approximately 360-donor cohort.

The receptor's source is a human donor in good health (CMV status not recorded). Some clones in this sample may be carry-over from other donors' samples. This sample comprised CD8+ T cells from cultured PBMCs, obtained from culture after CMV antigen stimulation.

CDR3 loop: CASSLWQGARGYTF. The DNA is as follows: TGTGCCAGCAGTTTATGGCAGGGGGCCCGGGGCTACACCTTC. The chain is made from TRBV27 and TRBJ1-2; 8 junctional bases match TRBD1. The junction shows trimming of 1 base on V and 8 bases on J, and the gene matches do not reach 6 bases of it. Sequences MNHEY (CDR1) and SMNVEV (CDR2) are obtained from the germline V gene (reference sequence). The CDR3 holds 14 amino acids from the cysteine to the phenylalanine. Only the CDR3 part of the read is kept: 42 bases, read in frame from the first base.